The 27 T cell receptor beta chains presented below share a single source sample, sequenced in a study of T cell responses to AZD1222 COVID-19 vaccine. The table came from immunoSEQ multiplex PCR; TCRdb's copy has only in-frame clones and leaves some out. The sample lists roughly 160,000 clones; about 95% were seen once. The material sequenced was peripheral blood, taken on day 0 of AZD1222 vaccination. These receptors were obtained from an adult in good health.

The V call is TRBV12-5, the J call TRBJ2-7; tentatively, D is TRBD2 (5 bases). CDR3 size: 15 residues. V was cut by 6 bases and J by 0 bases, with 15 bases left in between. Germline V CDR1 and CDR2: LGHNT, FRNRAP. CDR3 region: CASGPGLPGSYEQYF. As DNA, the CDR3 is TGTGCTAGTGGCCCTGGACTCCCGGGCTCCTACGAGCAGTACTTC.

V usage is TRBV13 and J usage is TRBJ2-1; 11 bases line up with TRBD2. The CDR3 runs to 16 residues. The V gene's germline CDR1 is PRHDT and CDR2 FYEKMQ (reference sequence). The J segment lost 7 bases and the V segment lost 5 bases, leaving 10 bases of the junction unmatched. CDR3 protein: CASSPPGLAAKNEQFF. The CDR3 DNA follows: TGTGCCAGCAGCCCTCCGGGACTAGCGGCTAAAAATGAGCAGTTCTTC.

The chain joins TRBV7-3 to TRBJ1-1; D possibly corresponds to TRBD1 (5 bases). In germline, CDR1 is SGHTA, CDR2 FQGTGA. V was cut by 2 bases and J by 4 bases, with 11 bases left in between. The CDR3 is made up of 14 amino acids. The CDR3 is CASSLGGFGTEAFF. The CDR3 DNA reads TGTGCCAGCAGCTTAGGGGGGTTTGGCACTGAAGCTTTCTTT.

This chain joins TRBV15 and TRBJ1-5; D call uncertain. Between the trimmed V and J ends, which lost 4 bases and 0 bases, there was a span of 16 bases. CDR1 and CDR2 from the germline V gene are LNHNV and YYDKDF (reference sequence). The CDR3 extends over 17 amino acids. The CDR3: CATSKRGRDYSNQPQHF. The CDR3 DNA reads as TGTGCCACCAGCAAAAGAGGTCGAGATTATAGCAATCAGCCCCAGCATTTT.

The chain couples TRBV3-1 (or the pseudogene TRBV3-2) to TRBJ2-7; perhaps TRBD2 as D (5 bases). The length of the CDR3 is 14 residues. The V and J ends lost 0 bases and 7 bases respectively, with 13 bases between them. Germline assignment: CDR1 LGHDT and CDR2 YNNKEL (reference sequence). In DNA form, the CDR3 reads TGTGCCAGCAGCCAAGAGTCCCGGGGTAGGGAGCAGTACTTC. Amino acids: CASSQESRGREQYF.

This chain links TRBV10-3 with TRBJ1-5; D call uncertain. The CDR3 consists of 13 residues. Trimming shortened V by 6 bases and J by 4 bases, and 10 bases separated the two germline ends. The germline gives CDR1 ENHRY, CDR2 SYGVKD. The CDR3: CAIRRGGNQPQHF. Here the CDR3 DNA reads TGTGCCATCAGACGGGGAGGGAATCAGCCCCAGCATTTT.

J is TRBJ1-1 and V is TRBV3-1 (or the pseudogene TRBV3-2); TRBD1 matches at 9 bases. In germline, CDR1 is LGHDT, CDR2 YNNKEL (reference sequence). The CDR3 loop spans 14 amino acids. The trim removed 4 bases at V and 11 bases at J, leaving 11 bases unmatched. CDR3 in DNA: TGTGCCAGCAGCCGAGTCCCGGGACAGGGTTTGGCTTTCTTT. This codes for CASSRVPGQGLAFF.

This rearrangement joins TRBV19 to TRBJ1-1; 8 nucleotides line up with TRBD1. CDR3 length: 14 residues. Germline V lookup: CDR1 LNHDA, CDR2 SQIVND (reference sequence). The junction had 3 bases not matched to a gene; V was cut back by 5 bases and J by 1 base. CDR3 sequence (DNA): TGTGCCAGTAGTGCTGGACAGGGGAACACTGAAGCTTTCTTT. This gives the protein CASSAGQGNTEAFF.

The chain employs TRBV16 and TRBJ1-1, with D uncertain. This CDR3 has 12 amino acids. Germline-derived CDR1 and CDR2 are KGHSY and FQNENV. The V and J ends lost 0 bases and 8 bases respectively, with 7 bases between them. CDR3 sequence (DNA): TGTGCCAGCAGCCAATCGGCGCAGGAAGCTTTCTTT. Translated: CASSQSAQEAFF.

The chain uses TRBV30 and TRBJ1-2; TRBD1 aligns across 10 bases. The germline CDR1 and CDR2 sequences are GTSNPN and SVGIG (reference sequence). The CDR3 consists of 14 residues. V shed 2 bases and J 8 bases; nucleotides not matched to a gene: 8. CDR3 sequence: CAWSQDRGSWGYTF. The CDR3 region has the DNA TGTGCCTGGAGTCAGGACAGGGGGAGTTGGGGCTACACCTTC.

This sequence joins TRBV28 and TRBJ1-3; the D is unclear. V was pared by 3 bases and J by 0 bases, with 12 bases between. CDR1 MDHEN and CDR2 SYDVKM come from the germline V gene. CDR3 size: 16 residues. CDR3 sequence reads: CASSFSGPISGNTIYF. The DNA for the CDR3 is TGTGCCAGCAGTTTTTCCGGGCCGATCTCTGGAAACACCATATATTTT.

This chain uses TRBV9 with TRBJ2-2, with 7 positions matching TRBD1. After removal of 0 bases from V and 9 bases from J, the junction contained 8 bases not matched to a gene. Per germline, CDR1 SGDLS and CDR2 YYNGEE. The CDR3 is made up of 15 amino acids. The CDR3 coding sequence is TGTGCCAGCAGCGTAGCTAGAGGGGGCCTGCGGGAGCTGTTTTTT. Residues: CASSVARGGLRELFF.

The chain is built from TRBV19 and TRBJ1-6; tentatively, D is TRBD1 (6 bases). Trimming removed 9 bases at V and 10 bases at J, with 22 bases between. The germline gives CDR1 LNHDA, CDR2 SQIVND (reference sequence). This CDR3 has 15 residues. DNA for the CDR3: TGTGCCAGCAAGACAGGCGGGAATTTGAACTCACCCCTCCACTTT. Translating it yields CASKTGGNLNSPLHF. Full variable domain (rest looked up from reference TRBV19 and TRBJ1-6): DGGITQSPKYLFRKEGQNVTLSCEQNLNHDAMYWYRQDPGQGLRLIYYSQIVNDFQKGDIAEGYSVSREKKESFPLTVTSAQKNPTAFYLCASKTGGNLNSPLHFGNGTRLTVT.

The rearrangement joins TRBV7-2 to TRBJ2-5; D uncertain. V was trimmed by 4 bases and J by 3 bases, leaving 3 bases between them. In germline, CDR1 is SGHTA, CDR2 FQGNSA. This CDR3 region has 11 residues. The CDR3 region is CASSYKETQYF. CDR3 DNA: TGTGCCAGCAGCTATAAAGAGACCCAGTACTTC.

The CDR3 sequence: CASSLRGGRPSPLHF. CDR3 nucleotides: TGTGCCAGCAGCTTGAGGGGGGGGCGGCCTTCACCCCTCCACTTT. This chain uses TRBV5-4 with TRBJ1-6; a possible D gene is TRBD1 (6 bases). This CDR3 has 15 residues. CDR1 and CDR2 (germline): SGHNT, YYREEE (reference sequence). V was trimmed by 1 base and J by 9 bases, leaving 14 bases between them.

The V call is TRBV6-5, the J call TRBJ2-1, with a tentative D call TRBD2 (6 bases). The length of the CDR3 is 16 residues. Germline CDR1 and CDR2: MNHEY and SVGAGI. Trimming took 2 bases from V and 9 from J, leaving 20 bases between them. CDR3 region: CASSYGLANLLVEQFF. Here the CDR3 DNA reads TGTGCCAGCAGTTACGGGCTAGCGAATTTATTGGTTGAGCAGTTCTTC.

The CDR3 nucleotides read TGCGCCAGCAGCTACGGACAGGGTGGCTACACCTTC. Protein product: CASSYGQGGYTF. The chain links TRBV4-1 to TRBJ1-2; 8 nucleotides line up with TRBD1. V shed 5 bases, J shed 7 bases, and the junction held 3 bases outside the gene matches. Germline V lookup: CDR1 MGHRA, CDR2 YSYEKL. This CDR3 has 12 residues.

The chain recombines TRBV2 with TRBJ2-3; 7 nucleotides align to TRBD2. V dropped 1 base and J dropped 6; count of bases not matched to a gene: 13. The CDR3 covers 17 residues. CDR1 SNHLY and CDR2 FYNNEI come from the germline V gene. The CDR3, as DNA: TGTGCCAGCAGTGAAGGAGAGTGGGAGGGCCGGTTGGATACGCAGTATTTT. It encodes CASSEGEWEGRLDTQYF. Combining the CDR3 with reference TRBV2 and TRBJ2-3 gives the whole variable domain EPEVTQTPSHQVTQMGQEVILRCVPISNHLYFYWYRQILGQKVEFLVSFYNNEISEKSEIFDDQFSVERPDGSNFTLKIRSTKLEDSAMYFCASSEGEWEGRLDTQYFGPGTRLTVL.

This clone was found once. The chain has TRBV14 and TRBJ2-5; a weak D match, TRBD2 (7 bases). Germline values: CDR1 SGHDN, CDR2 FVKESK. V lost 3 bases and J lost 5, with 16 bases in between. The CDR3 contains 15 residues. The chain's CDR3 is CASSQARGASETQYF. The CDR3 DNA reads TGTGCCAGCAGCCAGGCCCGGGGGGCCAGCGAGACCCAGTACTTC.

The chain has TRBV5-1 and TRBJ2-2; 14 nucleotides match TRBD2. Germline V gives CDR1 SGHRS, CDR2 YFSETQ. V lost 7 bases to trimming and J lost 5 bases; unmatched junction nucleotides: 7. CDR3 length equals 16 residues. The CDR3 sequence is CASRRTSGRWTGELFF. The CDR3 bases are TGCGCCAGCCGACGGACTAGCGGGAGGTGGACCGGGGAGCTGTTTTTT.

The chain couples TRBV2 to TRBJ2-3, with TRBD2 matching over 8 bases. Germline V gene data show CDR1 as SNHLY and CDR2 as FYNNEI. V shed 2 bases and J 7 bases; nucleotides not matched to a gene: 8. This CDR3 region has 15 residues. This chain's CDR3 is CASSETSGLRYTQYF. As DNA, the CDR3 is TGTGCCAGCAGTGAAACTAGCGGTTTGCGTTATACGCAGTATTTT.

The rearrangement uses TRBV10-3 and TRBJ2-5; D gene unclear. The CDR3 is 12 residues long. The germline V and J ends were trimmed by 8 bases and 2 bases, with 9 bases remaining between them. The V gene's germline CDR1 is ENHRY and CDR2 SYGVKD. The CDR3 region is CAIGAGQETQYF. The CDR3 DNA reads TGTGCCATCGGCGCCGGACAAGAGACCCAGTACTTC.

This sequence joins TRBV7-9 and TRBJ1-1; possible D gene TRBD1, 5 bases. This CDR3 is 14 amino acids long. The germline V gene encodes CDR1 SEHNR and CDR2 FQNEAQ (reference sequence). The V end was cut by 7 bases, the J end by 1 base, with 13 bases between. The CDR3 nucleotides are TGTGCCAGCATCCCGACAGCCTCGAACACTGAAGCTTTCTTT. Protein: CASIPTASNTEAFF.

This clone was counted between two and nine times. J is TRBJ1-1 and V is TRBV14; perhaps TRBD1 as D (5 bases). V gave up 4 bases and J gave up 4 bases, with 13 bases separating them. Germline CDR1 reads SGHDN; CDR2 reads FVKESK. This CDR3 is built from 14 residues. The CDR3 bases are TGTGCCAGCAGCCTCGCAACCCAGGGCACTGAAGCTTTCTTT. Amino acids: CASSLATQGTEAFF.

The chain has TRBV7-3 and TRBJ1-1; unclear D gene. This CDR3 comprises 13 residues. The V and J ends lost 5 bases and 0 bases respectively, with 7 bases between them. Germline V gives CDR1 SGHTA, CDR2 FQGTGA. Here the CDR3 reads CASSPHLNTEAFF. The DNA for the CDR3 is TGTGCCAGCAGCCCCCACCTGAACACTGAAGCTTTCTTT.

The chain recombines TRBV6-5 with TRBJ2-1; 7 nucleotides line up with TRBD1. CDR3 length: 13 residues. The V and J ends lost 9 bases and 7 bases, in that order; junction bases with no gene match: 9. Germline V gene sequence: CDR1 MNHEY, CDR2 SVGAGI. The CDR3, as DNA: TGTGCCAGTTCCATAGGGGGCGGGAATGAGCAGTTCTTC. It specifies CASSIGGGNEQFF.

The rearrangement links TRBV11-2 to TRBJ2-7; a possible D gene is TRBD2 (6 bases). Per the germline V gene, CDR1 is SGHAT and CDR2 is FQNNGV. The germline V and J ends were trimmed by 0 bases and 7 bases, with 19 bases remaining between them. The CDR3 runs 16 residues. The CDR3 nucleotides are TGTGCCAGCAGCTTAGAGCTCGGGACTCGCCTAGGTGAGCAGTACTTC. Its translation: CASSLELGTRLGEQYF.